Shown below are 5 T cell receptor beta chains from a single sample sequenced in a study of shared clonotypes between healthy human individuals. This table comes from immunoSEQ multiplex PCR, and its TCRdb copy is limited to in-frame clones, with some not included. In the table there are 1,500,000 or so clones, approximately 98.5% of which are singletons. The source material was naive CD4+ T cells sorted from blood. Subset indicated: CD45RA+ positively selected. Receptors originate from a man aged 30-40 years in good health.

V and J are TRBV7-2 and TRBJ2-5, with D maybe TRBD1 (6 bases). Germline-derived CDR1 and CDR2 are SGHTA and FQGNSA. Trimming took 4 bases from V and 4 from J, leaving 10 bases between them. This CDR3 contains 13 residues. This chain's CDR3 is CASSSTGRETQYF. The CDR3 DNA sequence: TGTGCCAGCAGCTCTACAGGGAGAGAGACCCAGTACTTC.

The chain is built from TRBV7-7 and TRBJ2-2, with 12 bases lining up with TRBD2. Germline V lookup: CDR1 SSHAT, CDR2 FNYEAQ (reference sequence). V lost 2 bases, J lost 5 bases, and 6 bases stayed unmatched. This CDR3 is 17 amino acids long. The CDR3: CASSLSRLAGDTGELFF. The DNA of the CDR3 is TGTGCCAGCAGCTTATCCCGACTAGCGGGAGATACCGGGGAGCTGTTTTTT.

The CDR3 protein is CASSPRDLGTGELFF. The CDR3 coding sequence is TGTGCCAGCAGCCCGCGGGACCTAGGCACCGGGGAGCTGTTTTTT. This chain uses TRBV7-8 with TRBJ2-2, with D tentatively TRBD2 (6 bases). The germline V and J ends were trimmed by 5 bases and 4 bases, with 14 bases remaining between them. The V gene's germline CDR1 is SGHVS and CDR2 FQNEAQ. This CDR3 is 15 amino acids long.

This clone was counted once. The V gene is TRBV7-3, the J gene TRBJ2-7, with TRBD1 identical over 7 bases. The CDR3 is made up of 13 amino acids. V shed 5 bases and J 6 bases; nucleotides not matched to a gene: 7. Germline V gene sequence: CDR1 SGHTA, CDR2 FQGTGA. In nucleotides, the CDR3 is TGTGCCAGCAGCAGAAACAGGGGCGGCGAGCAGTACTTC. Protein sequence: CASSRNRGGEQYF.

The chain recombines TRBV5-4 with TRBJ2-2; TRBD2 might be the D (7 bases). The V end was cut by 4 bases, the J end by 3 bases, with 13 bases between. Germline CDR1 and CDR2: SGHNT and YYREEE (reference sequence). This CDR3 contains 15 residues. This CDR3 reads CASSGGGGDTGELFF. Written as DNA, the CDR3 is TGTGCCAGCAGCGGAGGAGGGGGGGACACCGGGGAGCTGTTTTTT.